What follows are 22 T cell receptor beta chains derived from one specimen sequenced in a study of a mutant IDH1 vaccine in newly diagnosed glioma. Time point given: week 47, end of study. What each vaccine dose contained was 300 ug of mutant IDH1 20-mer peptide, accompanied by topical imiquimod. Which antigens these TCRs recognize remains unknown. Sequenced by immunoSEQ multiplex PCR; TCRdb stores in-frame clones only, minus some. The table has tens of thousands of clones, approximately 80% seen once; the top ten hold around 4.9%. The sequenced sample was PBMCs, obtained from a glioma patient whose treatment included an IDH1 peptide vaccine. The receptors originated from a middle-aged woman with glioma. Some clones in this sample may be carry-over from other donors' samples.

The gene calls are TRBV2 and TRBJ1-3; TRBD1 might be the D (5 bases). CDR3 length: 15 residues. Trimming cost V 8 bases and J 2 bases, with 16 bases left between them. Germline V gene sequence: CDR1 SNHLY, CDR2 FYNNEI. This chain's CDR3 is CASPAGNGAGNTIYF. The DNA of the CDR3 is TGTGCCAGCCCGGCAGGGAACGGCGCTGGAAACACCATATATTTT.

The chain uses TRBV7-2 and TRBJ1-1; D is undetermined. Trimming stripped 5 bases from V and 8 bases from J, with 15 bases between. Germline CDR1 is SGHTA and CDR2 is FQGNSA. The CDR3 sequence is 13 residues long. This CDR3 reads CASSPYAGREAFF. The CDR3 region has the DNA TGTGCCAGCAGCCCCTACGCCGGGAGGGAAGCTTTCTTT.

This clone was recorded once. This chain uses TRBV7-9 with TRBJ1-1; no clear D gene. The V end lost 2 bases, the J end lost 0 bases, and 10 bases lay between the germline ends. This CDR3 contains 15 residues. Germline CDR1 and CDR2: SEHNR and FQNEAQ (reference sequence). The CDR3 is CASSLRDIMNTEAFF. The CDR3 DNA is TGTGCCAGCAGCTTAAGAGACATCATGAACACTGAAGCTTTCTTT. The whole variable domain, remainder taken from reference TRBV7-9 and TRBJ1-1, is DTGVSQNPRHKITKRGQNVTFRCDPISEHNRLYWYRQTLGQGPEFLTYFQNEAQLEKSRLLSDRFSAERPKGSFSTLEIQRTEQGDSAMYLCASSLRDIMNTEAFFGQGTRLTVV.

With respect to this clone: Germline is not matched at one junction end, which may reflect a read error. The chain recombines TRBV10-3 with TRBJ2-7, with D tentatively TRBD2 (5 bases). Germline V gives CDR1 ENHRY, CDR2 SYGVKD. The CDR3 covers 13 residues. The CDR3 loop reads CASSLSRAYEQYF. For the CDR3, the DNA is TGTGCCAGCAGTCTCTCGAGGGCCTACGAGCAGTACTTC.

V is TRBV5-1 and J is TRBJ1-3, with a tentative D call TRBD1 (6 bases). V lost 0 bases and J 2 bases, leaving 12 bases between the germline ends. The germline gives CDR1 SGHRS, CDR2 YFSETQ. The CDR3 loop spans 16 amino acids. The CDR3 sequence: CASSLAQSGAGNTIYF. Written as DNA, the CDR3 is TGCGCCAGCAGCTTGGCCCAATCAGGGGCTGGAAACACCATATATTTT. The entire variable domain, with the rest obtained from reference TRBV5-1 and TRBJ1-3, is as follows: KAGVTQTPRYLIKTRGQQVTLSCSPISGHRSVSWYQQTPGQGLQFLFEYFSETQRNKGNFPGRFSGRQFSNSRSEMNVSTLELGDSALYLCASSLAQSGAGNTIYFGEGSWLTVV.

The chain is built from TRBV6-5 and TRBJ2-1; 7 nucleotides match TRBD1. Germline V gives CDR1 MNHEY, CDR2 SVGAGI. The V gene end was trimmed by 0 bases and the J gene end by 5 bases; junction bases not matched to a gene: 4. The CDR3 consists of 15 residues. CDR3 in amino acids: CASSYSRGGHNEQFF. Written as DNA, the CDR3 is TGTGCCAGCAGTTACTCGAGAGGGGGCCACAATGAGCAGTTCTTC.

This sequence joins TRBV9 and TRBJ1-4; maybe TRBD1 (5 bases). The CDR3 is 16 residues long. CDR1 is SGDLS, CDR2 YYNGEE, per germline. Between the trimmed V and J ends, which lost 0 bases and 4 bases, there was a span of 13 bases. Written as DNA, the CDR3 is TGTGCCAGCAGCGTAGGTCGGGGGGATAGTAATGAAAAACTGTTTTTT. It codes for CASSVGRGDSNEKLFF.

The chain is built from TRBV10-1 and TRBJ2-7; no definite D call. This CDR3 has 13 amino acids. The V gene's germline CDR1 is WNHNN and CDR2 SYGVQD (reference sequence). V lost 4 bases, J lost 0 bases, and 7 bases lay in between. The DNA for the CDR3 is TGCGCCAGCAGTGGGCCACCCTCCTACGAGCAGTACTTC. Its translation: CASSGPPSYEQYF.

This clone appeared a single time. The CDR3 DNA sequence: TGCGCCAGCAGCCCGGGACAGGGGGCGCAGCCCCAGCATTTT. As protein: CASSPGQGAQPQHF. V and J are TRBV5-1 and TRBJ1-5; 12 bases align to TRBD1. The CDR3 has 14 amino acids. The germline V gene has CDR1 SGHRS and CDR2 YFSETQ. The ends lost 4 bases at V and 7 bases at J; junction bases unmatched: 3.

The CDR3 DNA sequence: TGCGCCAGCAGCCAAGATATGGGCAATGAGCAGTTCTTC. Protein: CASSQDMGNEQFF. The chain recombines TRBV4-3 with TRBJ2-1; D is ambiguous. Germline CDR1 is LGHNA and CDR2 is YSLEER. The CDR3 length is 13 residues. V shed 0 bases and J shed 6 bases, with 6 bases lying between them.

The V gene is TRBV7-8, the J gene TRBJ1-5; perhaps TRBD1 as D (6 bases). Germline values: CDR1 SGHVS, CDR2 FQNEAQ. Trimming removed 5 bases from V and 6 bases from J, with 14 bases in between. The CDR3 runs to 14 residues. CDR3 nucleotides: TGTGCCAGCAGCCTCCGCCAGGGGACTCAGCCCCAGCATTTT. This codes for CASSLRQGTQPQHF.

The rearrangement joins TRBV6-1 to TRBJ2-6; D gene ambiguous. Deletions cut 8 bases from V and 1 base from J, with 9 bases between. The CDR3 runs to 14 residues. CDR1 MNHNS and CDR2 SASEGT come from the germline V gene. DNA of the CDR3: TGTGCCAGCTCCAAAGTTTCTGGGGCCAACGTCCTGACTTTC. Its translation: CASSKVSGANVLTF.

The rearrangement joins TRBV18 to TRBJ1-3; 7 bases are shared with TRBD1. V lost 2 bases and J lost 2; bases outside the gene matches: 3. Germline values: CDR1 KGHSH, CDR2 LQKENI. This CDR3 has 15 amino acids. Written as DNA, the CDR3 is TGTGCCAGCTCACCATCCCAGGGGGCTGGAAACACCATATATTTT. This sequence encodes CASSPSQGAGNTIYF. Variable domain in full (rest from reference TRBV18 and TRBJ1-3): NAGVMQNPRHLVRRRGQEARLRCSPMKGHSHVYWYRQLPEEGLKFMVYLQKENIIDESGMPKERFSAEFPKEGPSILRIQQVVRGDSAAYFCASSPSQGAGNTIYFGEGSWLTVV.

CDR3 amino acids: CAWSSGTDTQYF. The CDR3, as DNA: TGTGCCTGGAGTAGCGGCACAGATACGCAGTATTTT. The chain links TRBV30 to TRBJ2-3; D remains unclear. The V end lost 2 bases, the J end lost 1 base, and 4 bases lay between the germline ends. CDR1 GTSNPN and CDR2 SVGIG come from the germline V gene (reference sequence). The CDR3 runs 12 residues.

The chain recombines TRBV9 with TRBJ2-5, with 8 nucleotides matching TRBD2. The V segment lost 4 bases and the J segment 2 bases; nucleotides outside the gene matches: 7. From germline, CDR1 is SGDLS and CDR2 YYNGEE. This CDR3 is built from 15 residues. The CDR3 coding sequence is TGTGCCAGCAGCCCCCGGGGGGGGCCACAAGAGACCCAGTACTTC. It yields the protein CASSPRGGPQETQYF.

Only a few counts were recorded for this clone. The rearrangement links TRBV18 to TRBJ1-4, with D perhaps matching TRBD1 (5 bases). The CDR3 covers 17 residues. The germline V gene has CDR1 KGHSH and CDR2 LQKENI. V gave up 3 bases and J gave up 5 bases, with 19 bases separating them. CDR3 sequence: CASSPSSVGAGNEKLFF. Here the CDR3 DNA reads TGTGCCAGCTCACCCTCATCGGTAGGGGCAGGCAATGAAAAACTGTTTTTT.

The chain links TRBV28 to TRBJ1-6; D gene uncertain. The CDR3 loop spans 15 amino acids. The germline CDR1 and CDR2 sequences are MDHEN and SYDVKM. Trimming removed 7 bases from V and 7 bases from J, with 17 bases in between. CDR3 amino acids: CASTSVIRENSPLHF. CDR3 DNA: TGTGCCAGCACCAGCGTGATCAGAGAAAATTCACCCCTCCACTTT. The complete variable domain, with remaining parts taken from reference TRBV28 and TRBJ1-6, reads DVKVTQSSRYLVKRTGEKVFLECVQDMDHENMFWYRQDPGLGLRLIYFSYDVKMKEKGDIPEGYSVSREKKERFSLILESASTNQTSMYLCASTSVIRENSPLHFGNGTRLTVT.

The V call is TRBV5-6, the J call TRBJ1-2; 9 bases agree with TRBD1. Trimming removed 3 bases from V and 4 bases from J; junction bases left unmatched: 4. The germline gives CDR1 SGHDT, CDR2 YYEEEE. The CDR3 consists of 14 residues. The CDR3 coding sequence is TGTGCCAGCAGCTATCGACAGGGGGTCTATGGCTACACCTTC. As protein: CASSYRQGVYGYTF.

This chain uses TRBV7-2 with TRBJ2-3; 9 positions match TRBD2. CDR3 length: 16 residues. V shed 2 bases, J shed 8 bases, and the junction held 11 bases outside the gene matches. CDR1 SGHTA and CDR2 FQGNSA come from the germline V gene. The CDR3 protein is CASSLLGRGGRGTQYF. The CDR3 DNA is TGTGCCAGCAGCTTACTAGGGCGGGGGGGAAGAGGTACGCAGTATTTT.

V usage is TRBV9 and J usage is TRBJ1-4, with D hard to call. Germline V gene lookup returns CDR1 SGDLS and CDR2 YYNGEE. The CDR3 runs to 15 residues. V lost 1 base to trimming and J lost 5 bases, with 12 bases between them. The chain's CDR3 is CASSVQMTENEKLFF. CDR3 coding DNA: TGTGCCAGCAGCGTACAGATGACCGAGAATGAAAAACTGTTTTTT. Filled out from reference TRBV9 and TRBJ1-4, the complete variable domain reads DSGVTQTPKHLITATGQRVTLRCSPRSGDLSVYWYQQSLDQGLQFLIQYYNGEERAKGNILERFSAQQFPDLHSELNLSSLELGDSALYFCASSVQMTENEKLFFGSGTQLSVL.

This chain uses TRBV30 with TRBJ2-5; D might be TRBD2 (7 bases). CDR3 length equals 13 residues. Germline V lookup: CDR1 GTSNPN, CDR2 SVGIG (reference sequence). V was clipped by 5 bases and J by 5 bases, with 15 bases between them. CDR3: CAWAEGGQETQYF. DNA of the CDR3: TGTGCCTGGGCCGAGGGGGGGCAGGAGACCCAGTACTTC.

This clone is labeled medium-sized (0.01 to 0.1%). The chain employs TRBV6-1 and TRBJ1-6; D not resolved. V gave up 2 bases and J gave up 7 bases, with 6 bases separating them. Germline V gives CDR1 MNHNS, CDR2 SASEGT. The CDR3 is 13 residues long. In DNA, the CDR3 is TGTGCCAGCAGTGAACTATGGAATTCACCCCTCCACTTT. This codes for CASSELWNSPLHF.